This note documents a single T cell receptor beta chain sequence. This specimen belongs to a study of OX40 agonist ivuxolimab in advanced cancers. Germline V CDR1 and CDR2: MNHNS, SASEGT. Trimming removed 7 bases at V and 11 bases at J, with 20 bases between. The CDR3 is 13 residues long. Sequenced by immunoSEQ multiplex PCR; TCRdb stores in-frame clones only, minus some. Of some 20,000 clones listed, 80% to 95% are singletons. This TCR derives from an adult with an advanced solid tumor such as melanoma, head and neck, liver or kidney cancer. This chain uses TRBV6-1 with TRBJ1-1; TRBD1 is a possible D gene (5 bases). The source material was CD4+ or CD8+ T cells sorted from blood, sampled in a trial of the OX40 agonist ivuxolimab. CDR3 amino acids: CASTPLGLRGAFF. Written as DNA, the CDR3 is TGTGCCAGCACTCCGCTGGGACTCCGGGGGGCTTTCTTT.